Described below is a single T cell receptor beta chain sequence and its context. The antigen it recognizes is unknown. The input lacks base qualities; no much larger clone sits a single base away. Trimming at the junction amounts to 4 bases on V and 5 bases on J, and the germline ends lie 5 bases apart. Per the germline V gene, SQVTM is the CDR1 and ANQGSEA is the CDR2. The CDR3 numbers 11 residues from cysteine through phenylalanine. The CDR3 DNA has 33 bases and is translated from base 1. This entry comes from a study of blood T cells in healthy people across ages (dated by TCRdb to the mid-2010s). In the study overall: In model experiments, template switching captured roughly one uniquely barcoded TCR beta cDNA molecule for every two T cells. To track age-related changes in TCR beta repertoire diversity, the study relied on deep sequencing normalized with unique cDNA molecular identifiers. The study analyzed two additional independent replicas of 1 million unique cDNA reads from the same blood draw for two donors, one aged 18 to 30 and one aged 80 or older. To avoid experimental bias, donors of different ages were distributed randomly across sequencing lanes. Donors were grouped into four age groups: young (average roughly 15 years), middle-aged (39), aged (over 55) and long-lived (less than 85).

The roughly 39 donors, aged about 6 to 100 years, were systemically healthy Caucasian individuals from Russia. Each donor gave about 9.7 milliliters of peripheral blood, drawn into EDTA-treated Vacutainer tubes. Ficoll-Paque density-gradient centrifugation was used to isolate PBMCs, with at least 6.5 million per sample. Total RNA, at least 5 micrograms per sample, was extracted from PBMCs with Trizol reagent. Naive CD45RAhigh/CD27high T cell percentages were measured by flow cytometry on a PBMC aliquot from every donor. Summary of the overall study and its limitations: Bulk unsorted PBMC profiling prevented conclusive comparison of naive and antigen-experienced compartments. The CMV infection status of donors was not known, potentially confounding age-related changes in expanded clonotypes. Compared with the aged group, the long-lived group had more naive CD4+ T cells, fewer expanded clones and increased TCR diversity, suggesting age selection. Observed TCR beta diversity per million T cells fell roughly linearly with age, and a significant reduction was already apparent by age roughly 40. The percentage of naive T cells measured by flow cytometry correlated strongly with observed TCR beta diversity. Estimates of total diversity based on one million sequenced T cells were considered lower bounds and underestimates.

Libraries were built with 5' RACE. Sequencer: Illumina HiSeq 2500. A second about 7 to 12 cycle PCR used a sample-barcoded 5' primer and a J-beta primer mix. A unique molecular identifier was introduced onto each TCR beta cDNA molecule by a template-switch 5' adaptor carrying 12 random nucleotides. Each sample yielded at least 3 million CDR3-containing paired-end reads. All of the RNA was converted into first-strand cDNA using the Mint cDNA synthesis kit, with a TRBC-specific oligonucleotide serving as the primer. All cDNA was treated with uracil-DNA glycosylase and then went through a first 18-cycle PCR with the universal primers M1SS and BC2_uni_R. On the study's bioinformatics: Each sample was normalized by randomly selecting 1 million high-quality reads, each carrying a distinct molecular identifier. Reads sharing molecular identifiers were discarded rather than binned into consensus sequences. MiTCR, with a Q25 quality threshold and the strictest error-elimination algorithm, was used for CDR3 identification, clonotype clustering and error correction. A nonparametric unseen species model with Euler transformation was used to estimate a lower bound on total TCR beta diversity. TCRdb reran the public reads through fastp at Q25 and MiXCR, keeping productive beta chains. For every CDR3 protein sequence, its rows merge into one entry that carries the most common genes and DNA. The V and J calls, along with clone size, are taken from TCRdb and not from the paper's own processing. For this sample there are around 900,000 distinct CDR3 sequences; roughly 51% appear just once. Over 20% of the sample belongs to the ten largest clones.

Here the chain combines TRBV29-1 and TRBJ2-2, with no confident D gene call. Sequencing used blood. The source is a woman aged 60-70 years in good health. Here the CDR3 is given as CSVVRTGELFF. DNA sequence: TGCAGCGTTGTCCGGACCGGGGAGCTGTTTTTT.